This T cell receptor beta chain originates from a study of patients and donors after allogeneic stem cell transplantation. This clonotype was seen just once. TCRdb re-derived calls from the RT-PCR reads in MiXCR, one entry per CDR3 protein. This table has roughly 180,000 distinct CDR3 sequences, more than 35% appearing once. This CDR3 contains 13 residues. The V end lost 3 bases, the J end lost 8 bases, and 11 bases lay between the germline ends. Germline V gene lookup returns CDR1 SGHAT and CDR2 FQDESV (reference sequence). The sample comprised blood, either unsorted or a sorted T cell fraction (not recorded which). This rearrangement joins TRBV11-1 to TRBJ2-1; a possible D gene is TRBD2 (6 bases). The clonotype was recovered from a human donor who was either an allogeneic HSCT recipient or a stem cell or donor lymphocyte infusion donor (not recorded which). It is not recorded whose cells these are; they may come from a transplant donor. The CDR3 loop reads CASSLLAFYEQFF. In nucleotides, the CDR3 is TGTGCCAGCAGCTTGCTAGCGTTCTATGAGCAGTTCTTC.